The next 2 T cell receptor beta chains were all read from a single sample in a study of human T cells and chemical hapten exposure (dated by TCRdb to the early 2020s). Library construction relied on RACE. Data came from a NextSeq 500. TCRdb itself trimmed the public reads at Q25 with fastp, ran MiXCR and retained productive beta chains. Records with the same CDR3 protein are collapsed into one entry carrying the most frequent genes and DNA. This sample comprises under 200,000 distinct CDR3 sequences, roughly 30% of them detected only once. Clones ranked in the top ten supply roughly 3% of the sample. What this sample's time point label stands for: pre-sensitization, week 0. The treatment or condition label, as the study defines it: therapeutic diphenylcyclopropenone sensitization with weekly scalp DPC. The sample was whole blood, taken in connection with sensitization to the hapten diphenylcyclopropenone (DPC). The receptors here all came from a woman aged 30 to 39 with alopecia areata. Some clones in this sample may be carry-over from other donors' samples.

The chain carries TRBV2 and TRBJ2-7; D tentatively reads TRBD1 or TRBD2 (5 bases each). CDR1 and CDR2 (germline): SNHLY, FYNNEI. With 3 bases removed from V and 2 bases from J, the gap between germline ends came to 14 bases. The CDR3 is 15 residues long. Here the CDR3 reads CASSDVGTGPYEQYF. CDR3 coding DNA: TGTGCCAGCAGTGACGTGGGGACGGGGCCCTACGAGCAGTACTTC.

This chain uses TRBV18 with TRBJ1-1, with TRBD1 identical over 7 bases. The CDR3 is made up of 14 amino acids. J was trimmed by 5 bases and V by 3 bases; bases with no gene match: 6. CDR1 is KGHSH and CDR2 is LQKENI in the germline V gene. CDR3 residues: CASSPQTGLTEAFF. CDR3 DNA: TGTGCCAGCTCACCCCAGACAGGGTTAACTGAAGCTTTCTTT.